The following is a TCR beta chain sequence with its context. Clones were sequenced by immunoSEQ multiplex PCR, and TCRdb holds only the in-frame ones, with some missing. The repertoire has approximately 20,000 clones, over 75% of them found once; the top ten carry about 0.8%. The CDR3 runs to 14 residues. The ends were cut back, 5 bases at V and 0 bases at J, with 10 bases in the middle. Germline loops: CDR1 SQVTM, CDR2 ANQGSEA. This entry comes from a study of untreated major depressive disorder. This sequence was found in a woman between 25 and 40 years old in good health. The chain combines TRBV29-1 with TRBJ2-2; a possible D gene is TRBD1 (6 bases). The sequencing input was CD4+ T cells from PBMCs. The CDR3 protein is CSVTGLTNTGELFF. The DNA for the CDR3 is TGCAGCGTTACAGGGCTTACGAACACCGGGGAGCTGTTTTTT.